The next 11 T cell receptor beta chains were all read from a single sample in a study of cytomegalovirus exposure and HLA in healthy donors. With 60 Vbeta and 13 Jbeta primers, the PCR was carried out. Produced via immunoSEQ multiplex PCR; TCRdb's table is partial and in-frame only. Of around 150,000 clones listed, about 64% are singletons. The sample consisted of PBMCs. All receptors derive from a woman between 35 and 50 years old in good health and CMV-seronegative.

This CDR3 is CASSPDREDTGELFF. DNA of the CDR3: TGTGCCAGCAGTCCCGACAGGGAGGACACCGGGGAGCTGTTTTTT. The chain recombines TRBV28 with TRBJ2-2; D is perhaps TRBD1 (7 bases). CDR3 length: 15 amino acids. With 5 bases removed from V and 3 bases from J, the gap between germline ends came to 13 bases. CDR1 and CDR2 from the germline V gene are MDHEN and SYDVKM.

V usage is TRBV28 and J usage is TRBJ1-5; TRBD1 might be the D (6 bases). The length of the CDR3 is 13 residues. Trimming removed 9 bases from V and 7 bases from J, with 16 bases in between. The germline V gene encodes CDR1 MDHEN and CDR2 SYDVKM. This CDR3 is CASSEYRAQPQHF. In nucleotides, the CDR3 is TGTGCCAGTTCTGAATACAGGGCCCAGCCCCAGCATTTT. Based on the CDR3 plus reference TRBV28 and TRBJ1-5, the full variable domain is DVKVTQSSRYLVKRTGEKVFLECVQDMDHENMFWYRQDPGLGLRLIYFSYDVKMKEKGDIPEGYSVSREKKERFSLILESASTNQTSMYLCASSEYRAQPQHFGDGTRLSIL.

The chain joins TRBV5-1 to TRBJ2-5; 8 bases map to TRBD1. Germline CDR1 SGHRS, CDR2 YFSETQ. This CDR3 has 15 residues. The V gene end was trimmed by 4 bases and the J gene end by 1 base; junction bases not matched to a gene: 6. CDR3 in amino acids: CASSRGDRGQETQYF. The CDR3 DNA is TGCGCCAGCAGCCGGGGCGACAGGGGCCAAGAGACCCAGTACTTC.

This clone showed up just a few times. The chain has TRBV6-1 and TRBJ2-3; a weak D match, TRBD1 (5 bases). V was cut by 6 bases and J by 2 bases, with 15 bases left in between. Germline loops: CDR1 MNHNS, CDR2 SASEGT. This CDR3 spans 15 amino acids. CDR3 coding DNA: TGTGCCAGCAGAAACGGACAAACCTACACAGATACGCAGTATTTT. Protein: CASRNGQTYTDTQYF.

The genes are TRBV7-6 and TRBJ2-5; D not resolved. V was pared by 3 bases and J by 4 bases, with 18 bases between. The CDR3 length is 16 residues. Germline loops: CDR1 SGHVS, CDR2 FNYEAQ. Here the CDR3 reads CASSFLGEVIGETQYF. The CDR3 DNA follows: TGTGCCAGCAGCTTCCTTGGTGAGGTTATAGGAGAGACCCAGTACTTC.

As DNA, the CDR3 is TGCAGCGTTACACCTGCGGGACAGGACTACGAGCAGTACTTC. It yields the protein CSVTPAGQDYEQYF. The chain carries TRBV29-1 and TRBJ2-7; 8 bases are a match to TRBD1. Germline trimming cut 5 bases from V and 3 bases from J; bases unmatched to any gene: 9. CDR1 and CDR2 from the germline V gene are SQVTM and ANQGSEA. The CDR3 is 14 residues long.

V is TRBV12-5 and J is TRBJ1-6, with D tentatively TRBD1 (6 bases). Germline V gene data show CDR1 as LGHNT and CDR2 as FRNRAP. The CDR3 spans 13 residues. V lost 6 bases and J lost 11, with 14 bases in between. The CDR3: CASGGAGDTPLHF. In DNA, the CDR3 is TGTGCTAGTGGGGGGGCAGGGGATACACCCCTCCACTTT.

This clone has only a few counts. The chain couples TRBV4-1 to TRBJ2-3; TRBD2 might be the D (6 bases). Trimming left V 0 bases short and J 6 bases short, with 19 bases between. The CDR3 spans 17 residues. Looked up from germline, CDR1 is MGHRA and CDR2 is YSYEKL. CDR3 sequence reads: CASSQERTGGTSDTQYF. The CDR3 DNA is TGCGCCAGCAGCCAAGAGAGGACGGGCGGGACTTCGGATACGCAGTATTTT.

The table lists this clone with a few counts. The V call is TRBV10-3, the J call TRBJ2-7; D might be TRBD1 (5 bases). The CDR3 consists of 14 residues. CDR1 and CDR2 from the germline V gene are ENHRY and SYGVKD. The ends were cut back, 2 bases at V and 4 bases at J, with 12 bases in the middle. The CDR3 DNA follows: TGTGCCATCAGTGAGGGCAGTAAGGGGTACGAGCAGTACTTC. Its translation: CAISEGSKGYEQYF.

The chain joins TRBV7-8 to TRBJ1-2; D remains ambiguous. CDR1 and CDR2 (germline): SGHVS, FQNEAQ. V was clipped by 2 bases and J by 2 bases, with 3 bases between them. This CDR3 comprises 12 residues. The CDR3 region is CASSLQNYGYTF. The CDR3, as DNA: TGTGCCAGCAGCTTACAGAACTATGGCTACACCTTC. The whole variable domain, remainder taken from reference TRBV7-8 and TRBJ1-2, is GAGVSQSPRYKVAKRGQDVALRCDPISGHVSLFWYQQALGQGPEFLTYFQNEAQLDKSGLPSDRFFAERPEGSVSTLKIQRTQQEDSAVYLCASSLQNYGYTFGSGTRLTVV.

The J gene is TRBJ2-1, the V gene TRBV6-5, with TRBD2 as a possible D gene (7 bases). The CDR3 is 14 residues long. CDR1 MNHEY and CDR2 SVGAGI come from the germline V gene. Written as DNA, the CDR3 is TGTGTCGCGGGGGCAGCGGGTTCCTACAATGAGCAGTTCTTC. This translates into CVAGAAGSYNEQFF.